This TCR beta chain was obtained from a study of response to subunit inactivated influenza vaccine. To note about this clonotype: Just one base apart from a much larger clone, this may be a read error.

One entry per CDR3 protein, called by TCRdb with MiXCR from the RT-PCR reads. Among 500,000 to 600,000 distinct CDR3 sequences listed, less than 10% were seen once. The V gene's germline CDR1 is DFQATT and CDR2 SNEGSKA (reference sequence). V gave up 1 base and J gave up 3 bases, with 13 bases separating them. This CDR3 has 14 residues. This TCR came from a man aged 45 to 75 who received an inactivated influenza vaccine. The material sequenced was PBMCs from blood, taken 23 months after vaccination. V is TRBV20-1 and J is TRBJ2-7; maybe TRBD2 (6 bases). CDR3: CSARAVGGLYEQYF. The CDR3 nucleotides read TGCAGTGCTAGAGCCGTCGGGGGTCTCTACGAGCAGTACTTC.